The present entry profiles one TCR beta chain with its context. Antigen unknown. The sample has other DNA sequences that encode this CDR3 too. This record comes from a study of cytotoxic CD8 clonotypes in ibrutinib-treated CLL. Study-wide context: A median 12 months of treatment, range 6 to 36, preceded the collection of response samples. Study-wide findings and caveats: Clonality went up at ibrutinib response and then declined back toward baseline at progression. Baseline clonality exceeded age-matched healthy donors and tracked circulating CD8+ T-cell counts.

Profiled with immunoSEQ multiplex PCR; TCRdb holds only in-frame clones, not every one. The sample gives more than 200,000 clones, 60% to 80% of which show up once; about an eighth is in the top ten. The V gene lost 1 base and the J gene lost 7 bases, with 2 bases spanning the gap. The CDR3 runs to 11 residues. The germline gives CDR1 SGHVS, CDR2 FNYEAQ. This sample comprised PBMCs, obtained after 12 months of ibrutinib treatment. V and J are TRBV7-6 and TRBJ2-1; no clear D. The sequence came from a human donor with chronic lymphocytic leukemia. The CDR3 spells CASSLGNEQFF. The CDR3 DNA follows: TGTGCCAGCAGCTTAGGGAATGAGCAGTTCTTC.